Listed below are T cell receptor beta chains from one sample, sequenced in a study of low-dose radiotherapy and immunotherapy resistance in tumors. TCRdb fed the reads into MiXCR, producing one record per CDR3 protein. The sample lists around 100,000 distinct CDR3 sequences; roughly 20% were seen once. The source material was PBMCs, sampled after low-dose radiotherapy plus immunotherapy. These TCRs come from a female donor with ovarian cancer. Each CDR3 is given with its conserved first and last residue. The D gene is left open where the match is weak. Size is omitted from some rows. Given values are once, few, many or a class for expanded clones.

clone size: many; V gene: TRBV9; J gene: TRBJ2-3; D gene: NA; CDR3 DNA: TGTGCCAGCAGCGTAGCTAGCAGTAGCACAGATACGCAGTATTTT; CDR3 protein: CASSVASSSTDTQYF
clone size: NA; V gene: TRBV5-6; J gene: TRBJ2-3; D gene: NA; CDR3 DNA: TGTGCCAGCAGCTTGAGGGGCCACAGGGATACGCAGTATTTT; CDR3 protein: CASSLRGHRDTQYF
clone size: many; V gene: TRBV20-1; J gene: TRBJ2-5; D gene: NA; CDR3 DNA: TGCAGTGCTAGGGGGGGAGGACAAGAGACCCAGTACTTC; CDR3 protein: CSARGGGQETQYF
clone size: NA; V gene: TRBV24-1; J gene: TRBJ2-3; D gene: TRBD2; CDR3 DNA: TGTGCCACCAGTGTGGGCGGCGGGAGGAGGGTTACAGATACGCAGTATTTT; CDR3 protein: CATSVGGGRRVTDTQYF
clone size: NA; V gene: TRBV5-1; J gene: TRBJ2-7; D gene: TRBD1; CDR3 DNA: TGCGCCAGCAGCTTGGGGACAGGGGACCGCTACGAGCAGTACTTC; CDR3 protein: CASSLGTGDRYEQYF
clone size: many; V gene: TRBV6-6; J gene: TRBJ2-5; D gene: NA; CDR3 DNA: TGTGCCAGCAGTTACACACGTTACGGGCGAGAGACCCAGTACTTC; CDR3 protein: CASSYTRYGRETQYF
clone size: many; V gene: TRBV20-1; J gene: TRBJ2-3; D gene: TRBD2; CDR3 DNA: TGCAGTGCTAGAAATCCGGGACTAGCGGGGAGAGATACGCAGTATTTT; CDR3 protein: CSARNPGLAGRDTQYF
clone size: few; V gene: TRBV28; J gene: TRBJ1-2; D gene: NA; CDR3 DNA: TGTGCCAGCTGCCCAGGCCAGGGTTGCGGCTACACCTTC; CDR3 protein: CASCPGQGCGYTF
clone size: many; V gene: TRBV12-3/TRBV12-4; J gene: TRBJ1-5; D gene: NA; CDR3 DNA: TGTGCCAGCAGTTTGCAGTCGGGGACGAGCAATCAGCCCCAGCATTTT; CDR3 protein: CASSLQSGTSNQPQHF
clone size: many; V gene: TRBV6-2/TRBV6-3; J gene: TRBJ2-7; D gene: NA; CDR3 DNA: TGTGCCAGCAGTTACCCTCTCGGTGCGGGACTTACCTACGAGCAGTACTTC; CDR3 protein: CASSYPLGAGLTYEQYF
clone size: NA; V gene: TRBV7-3; J gene: TRBJ2-6; D gene: NA; CDR3 DNA: TGTGCCAGCAGCCCGACGATCCCCGCGAGTTCTGGGGCCAACGTCCTGACTTTC; CDR3 protein: CASSPTIPASSGANVLTF